This T cell receptor beta chain emerged from a study of blood T cell repertoires in COVID-19. Study information: From T cells, B-cell-depleted T cells, or PBMCs came the material, which was cDNA or gDNA.

Trimming took 4 bases from V and 8 from J, leaving 6 bases between them. Germline CDR1 MDHEN, CDR2 SYDVKM. This CDR3 comprises 11 residues. Source study methods: Reference gene primer amplification gave nucleated cell count estimates. TCRdb's table, derived via immunoSEQ multiplex PCR, lists solely in-frame clones and lacks some. V and J calls plus clone size are reproduced from that table; the DNA served to infer D and trimming. The repertoire consists of about 200,000 clones, with approximately 87% occurring once and the leading ten covering about 6%. Sequencing was performed on peripheral blood. The receptor was isolated from a man aged 55 to 69 who had recovered from COVID-19. The V call is TRBV28, the J call TRBJ1-3; D is undetermined. The CDR3 sequence: CASSSQYTIYF. CDR3 in DNA: TGTGCCAGCAGTTCGCAGTACACCATATATTTT.